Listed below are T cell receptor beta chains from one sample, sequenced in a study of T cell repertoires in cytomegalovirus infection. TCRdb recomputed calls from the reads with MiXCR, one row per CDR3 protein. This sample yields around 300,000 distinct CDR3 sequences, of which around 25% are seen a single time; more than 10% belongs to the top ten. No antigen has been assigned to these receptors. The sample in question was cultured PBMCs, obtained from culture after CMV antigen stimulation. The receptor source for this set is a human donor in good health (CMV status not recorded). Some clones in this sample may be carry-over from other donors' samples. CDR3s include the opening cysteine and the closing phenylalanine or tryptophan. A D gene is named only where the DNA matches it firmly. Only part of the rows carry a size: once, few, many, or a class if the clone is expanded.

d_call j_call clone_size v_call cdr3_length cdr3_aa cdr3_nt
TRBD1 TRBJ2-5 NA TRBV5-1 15 CASSFTPRGQETQYF TGCGCCAGCAGCTTCACGCCCAGGGGGCAGGAGACCCAGTACTTC
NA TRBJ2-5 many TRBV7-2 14 CASSTAGSQETQYF TGTGCCAGCAGCACGGCAGGGTCCCAAGAGACCCAGTACTTC
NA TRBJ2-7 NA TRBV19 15 CASSSPGDSSYEQYF TGTGCCAGTAGTAGTCCGGGGGATAGCTCCTACGAGCAGTACTTC
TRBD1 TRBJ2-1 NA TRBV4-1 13 CASSQTGEYEQFF TGTGCCAGCAGCCAGACAGGGGAATATGAGCAGTTCTTC
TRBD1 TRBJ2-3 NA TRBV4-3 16 CASSQRQGRSTDTQYF TGCGCCAGCAGCCAAAGACAGGGAAGAAGCACAGATACGCAGTATTTT
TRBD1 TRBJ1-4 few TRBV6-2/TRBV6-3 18 CASSYPRDSPKSEEKLFF TGTGCCAGCAGTTACCCCAGGGACAGTCCCAAGTCTGAAGAAAAACTGTTTTTT
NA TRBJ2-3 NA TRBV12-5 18 CASGWDLTSPESTDTQYF TGTGCTAGTGGTTGGGACTTAACAAGCCCAGAGAGCACAGATACGCAGTATTTT
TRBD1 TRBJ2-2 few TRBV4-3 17 CASSRDHRGFNTGELFF TGCGCCAGCAGCCGGGACCACAGGGGATTTAACACCGGGGAGCTGTTTTTT
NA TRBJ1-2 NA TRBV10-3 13 CASDWGAGYGYTF TGTGCCAGCGACTGGGGGGCAGGATATGGCTACACCTTC
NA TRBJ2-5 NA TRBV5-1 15 CASSLSSSSLRTQYF TGCGCCAGCAGCTTGAGCTCTAGCTCACTTAGGACCCAGTACTTC
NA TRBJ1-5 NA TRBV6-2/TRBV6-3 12 CASNRFPQPQHF TGTGCCAGCAACAGGTTCCCTCAGCCCCAGCATTTT
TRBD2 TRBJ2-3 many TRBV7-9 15 CASTSLAGGTSTQYF TGTGCCAGCACCTCACTAGCGGGTGGAACCTCTACGCAGTATTTT
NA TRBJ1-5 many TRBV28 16 CASSSHTGSGNQPQHF TGTGCCAGCAGTTCCCACACAGGGTCGGGCAATCAGCCCCAGCATTTT
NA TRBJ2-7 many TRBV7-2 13 CASSLVQGHEQYF TGTGCCAGCAGCTTAGTGCAGGGGCACGAGCAGTACTTC
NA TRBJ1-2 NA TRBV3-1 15 CASSPTDPDYYGYTF TGTGCCAGCAGCCCTACCGACCCAGACTACTATGGCTACACCTTC
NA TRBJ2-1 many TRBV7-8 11 CASSLSDEQFF TGTGCCAGCAGCTTAAGTGATGAGCAGTTCTTC
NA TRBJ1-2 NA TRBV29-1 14 CSVVGLGGFEGYTF TGCAGCGTTGTGGGCCTGGGGGGTTTCGAGGGCTACACCTTC
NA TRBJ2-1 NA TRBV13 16 CASSLPRRRVDNEQFF TGTGCCAGCAGCTTACCCAGGCGGAGAGTAGACAATGAGCAGTTCTTC
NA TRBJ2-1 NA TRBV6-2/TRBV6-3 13 CASTRLGPDEQFF TGTGCCAGCACCAGACTAGGGCCGGATGAGCAGTTCTTC
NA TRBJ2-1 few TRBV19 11 CATRDNFEQFF TGTGCGACCAGAGACAACTTTGAGCAGTTCTTC
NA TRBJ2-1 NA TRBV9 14 CASSVSRTYNEQFF TGTGCCAGCAGCGTCTCGAGGACTTACAATGAGCAGTTCTTC
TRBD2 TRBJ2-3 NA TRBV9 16 CASSVAPGLGTYTQYF TGTGCCAGCAGCGTAGCTCCGGGACTAGGCACGTATACGCAGTATTTT
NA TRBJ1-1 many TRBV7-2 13 CASSGDRDTEAFF TGTGCCAGCAGCGGAGATCGGGACACTGAAGCTTTCTTT
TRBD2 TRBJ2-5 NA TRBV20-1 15 CSASGRLAGTETQYF TGCAGTGCTAGCGGGAGACTAGCGGGAACGGAGACCCAGTACTTC
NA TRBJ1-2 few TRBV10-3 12 CASTTGNYGYTF TGTGCCAGCACAACAGGGAACTATGGCTACACCTTC
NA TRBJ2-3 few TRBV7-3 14 CASSSTGNPDTQYF TGTGCCAGCAGCTCCACGGGAAACCCAGATACGCAGTATTTT
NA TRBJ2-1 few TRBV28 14 CASSTGGLYNEQFF TGTGCCAGCAGTACGGGGGGCCTCTACAATGAGCAGTTCTTC
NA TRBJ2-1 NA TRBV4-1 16 CASVAGPRATYNEQFF TGCGCCAGCGTGGCGGGCCCCAGGGCAACCTACAATGAGCAGTTCTTC
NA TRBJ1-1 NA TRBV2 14 CASSMTVRDTEAFF TGTGCCAGCAGCATGACAGTTAGGGACACTGAAGCTTTCTTT
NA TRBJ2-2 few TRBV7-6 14 CASSLSRDTGELFF TGTGCCAGCAGCTTAAGCAGGGACACCGGGGAGCTGTTTTTT
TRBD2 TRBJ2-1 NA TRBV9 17 CASSGTSGRAAHREQFF TGTGCCAGCAGCGGGACTAGCGGGAGGGCTGCTCATCGTGAGCAGTTCTTC
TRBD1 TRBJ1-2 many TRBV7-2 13 CASSPTGGYGYTF TGTGCCAGCAGCCCGACAGGGGGCTATGGCTACACCTTC
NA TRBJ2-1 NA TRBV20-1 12 CSARVLGPEQFF TGCAGTGCAAGAGTCCTAGGCCCTGAGCAGTTCTTC
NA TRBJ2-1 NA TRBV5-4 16 CASSAPAVQTYNEQFF TGTGCCAGCAGCGCCCCAGCGGTCCAGACCTACAATGAGCAGTTCTTC
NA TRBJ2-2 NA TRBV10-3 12 CAISENTGELFF TGTGCCATCAGTGAAAACACCGGGGAGCTGTTTTTT
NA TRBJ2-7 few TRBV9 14 CASSGPGTRDEQYF TGTGCCAGCAGCGGACCCGGGACTCGAGACGAGCAGTACTTC
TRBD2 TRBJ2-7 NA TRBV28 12 CASRKGTNEQYF TGTGCCAGCAGGAAAGGGACTAACGAGCAGTACTTC
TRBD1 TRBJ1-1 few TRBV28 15 CASSPPGTGSTEAFF TGTGCCAGCAGTCCTCCCGGGACAGGGAGTACTGAAGCTTTCTTT
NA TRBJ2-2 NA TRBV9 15 CASSDPPGNTGELFF TGTGCCAGCAGCGATCCACCAGGGAACACCGGGGAGCTGTTTTTT
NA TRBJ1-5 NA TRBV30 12 CAWTHHNQPQHF TGTGCCTGGACACACCACAATCAGCCCCAGCATTTT
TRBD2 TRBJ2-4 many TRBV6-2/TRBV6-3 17 CASNPAGSTSGRDIQYF TGTGCCAGCAATCCTGCCGGTTCGACTAGCGGGAGGGACATTCAGTACTTC
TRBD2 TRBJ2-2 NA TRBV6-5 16 CASSSGLAQNTGELFF TGTGCCAGCAGCTCGGGACTAGCACAGAACACCGGGGAGCTGTTTTTT